This T cell receptor beta chain comes out of a study of T cells in Graves' hyperthyroidism and ophthalmopathy. The V and J ends lost 3 bases and 1 base respectively, with 16 bases between them. This CDR3 has 16 amino acids. The germline V gene has CDR1 SGHRS and CDR2 YFSETQ. Amplified regions were TCR beta CDR3 sequences from RNA transcripts. Initially, a first-round RT-PCR of the TCR CDR3 employed the HTBI primer set. TCRdb reprocessed the multiplex PCR reads via MiXCR and lists one record per CDR3 protein. Of some 510,000 distinct CDR3 sequences in the sample, under 25% were seen once. Graves' hyperthyroidism was deemed stable absent ophthalmopathy progression within 18 months. From 10 ml of fresh peripheral blood, PBMCs were isolated.

V gene TRBV5-1 combines with J gene TRBJ2-5, with a possible D match to TRBD1 (6 bases). This receptor was obtained from a man younger than 35 with Graves' hyperthyroidism. Source material: blood. The CDR3 DNA sequence: TGCGCCAGCAGCTCTATGGGGGCCCGGGGCCAAGAGACCCAGTACTTC. It encodes CASSSMGARGQETQYF.